This T cell receptor beta chain comes out of a study of shared clonotypes between healthy human individuals (dated by TCRdb to 2019 to 2021). Describing the broader study: The cohort comprised two women and three men aged 18 to 49 years. Per donor, three plates each were used for CD4 naive and CD4 memory, two for CD8 naive, and one for CD8 memory. To estimate repertoire size and how much clonotypes are shared between individuals, the study performed deep sequencing of blood TCR repertoires from 4 to 6 healthy adults. Different laboratories and diverse techniques were used to prepare libraries and sequence TCR repertoires, to increase sequencing depth and limit assay-specific biases. Between about 0.9 and 9 billion PBMCs per donor were obtained by leukapheresis.

Points on this clone: Its antigen is currently not known. No base quality information exists; no much larger clone differs at one position.

TCR CDR3 regions were amplified from genomic DNA by multiplex PCR using the deep immunoSEQ assay. Extracted genomic DNA from each cell subset was distributed evenly across all wells of several immunoSEQ 96-well plates, and each plate was treated as a replicate. For sorted subsets, around 0.2 ug of genomic DNA, equivalent to 30,000 or so T cell genomes, went into each replicate PCR. Purified libraries were quantified with a Qubit 3.0 fluorometer, sized on a Bioanalyzer 2100, and re-quantified with the KAPA Library Quantification kit. Each immunoSEQ 96-well plate was sequenced on its own single-read 150-cycle Illumina NextSeq 550 flow cell. The study's processing was this. The immunoSEQ output contained only junctional sequences without quality scores, so filtering could not match that applied to full-length reads. Sequences were annotated with PyIR, a Python wrapper for IgBLAST v1.9, and V/J genes and CDR3 were assigned using IMGT germline references. Reads were removed for weak V/J assignments (E-value above 1e-6), missing CDR3, stop codons, out-of-frame junctions, or ambiguous translated residues. V3J clonotypes were defined by identical inferred V gene, J gene, and CDR3 amino acid sequence. Percentage overlap between repertoires was computed as shared unique clonotypes divided by the size of the smaller repertoire. RTK rarefaction, the Chao1 estimator, and Recon v2.1 estimates of unobserved clonotypes were used to assess repertoire richness. For all TCRbeta clonotypes obtained by the gDNA method from a handful of donors, generation probabilities were computed with OLGA. TCRdb provides this immuneACCESS table in a form limited to in-frame rearrangements. Some clones are lacking; in checked studies, under half of them reflect an unresolved V gene, and why the rest are absent is not known. That table is the source of V, J and clone size, and D and trimming were worked out from the DNA. The sample includes some 900,000 clones, with about three quarters observed a single time. About 1.5% of the sample lies in the top ten.

General conclusions and limits of the study: Because the study included only a small number of donors, the genetic and exposure-history diversity represented was limited. Sampling was limited to blood, and TCR repertoires in tissue likely differ from TCR repertoires in blood. Even with the large sequencing depth, rarefaction of the sorted-subset datasets indicated that sequencing was incomplete. Across a few donors, roughly 5% of naive CD4, roughly 3.4% of naive CD8, about 2.3% of memory CD4, and 0.4% of memory CD8 clonotypes were shared. Naive subsets generally had larger estimated clonotype richness than memory subsets did. Higher generation probabilities were observed for clonotypes shared by all four sorted-subset donors than for non-shared clonotypes. Pairwise subsampling indicated that sequencing depth was expected to affect the degree of clonotype sharing among donors.

Healthy HIV-negative adults with no recently reported acute infections or vaccinations were included as donors. Only Caucasian adults living in Nashville, Tennessee, USA were represented among the donors. CD4+ T cells were enriched by magnetic negative selection, after which naive cells were positively selected on CD45RA and the negative fraction was taken as the memory subset. Blood was collected by leukapheresis, and PBMCs were isolated by Ficoll-Histopaque density gradient centrifugation and then cryopreserved in liquid nitrogen vapor phase. Analytical flow cytometry was used to check the purity and quantity of each magnetically sorted T cell population. Genomic DNA was isolated from every sorted fraction and measured by UV absorbance on a Nanodrop 2000c. Looking up the germline V gene (reference sequence) yields CDR1 GTSNPN and CDR2 SVGIG. The CDR3 goes from the cysteine to the phenylalanine over 17 residues. Of the read, only the CDR3 DNA is kept; its 51 bases are in frame from base 1. V was cut back by 0 bases and J by 11 bases, leaving a gap of 26 bases between them.

The sequenced sample was memory CD4+ T cells sorted from blood. The cell subset or site label of this sample denotes: CD45RA-negative fraction. The sequence came from a man aged 18 to 30 in good health. The rearrangement combines TRBV30 with TRBJ1-5; a weak D assignment points to TRBD1 (5 bases agree). The nucleotide sequence reads TGTGCCTGGAGTGTGTCTCGGATATGGGGCGCATCAGCGGCCCAGCATTTT. Its product reads: CAWSVSRIWGASAAQHF.